This is a list of T cell receptor beta chains from one sample in a study of shared clonotypes between healthy human individuals. Only in-frame clones appear in the TCRdb table, and some are missing; sequencing was by immunoSEQ multiplex PCR. The sample has about 2 million clones; over 85% are singletons. Sequences were obtained from naive CD8+ T cells sorted from blood. These receptors all stem from a man younger than 35 in good health. CDR3s include the opening cysteine and the closing phenylalanine or tryptophan. A D gene is named only where the DNA matches it firmly. Size is stated for part of the rows, as once, few or many counts, or as a class when the clone is expanded.

d_gene: .
abundance: .
j_gene: TRBJ2-2
v_gene: TRBV11-2
CDR3aa: CASSLAINTGELFF
CDR3nt: TGTGCCAGCAGCTTAGCAATTAACACCGGGGAGCTGTTTTTT

d_gene: TRBD1
abundance: few
j_gene: TRBJ1-2
v_gene: TRBV18
CDR3aa: CASSTGQGSWNTF
CDR3nt: TGTGCCAGCTCGACCGGACAGGGCTCATGGAACACCTTC

d_gene: TRBD1
abundance: .
j_gene: TRBJ2-1
v_gene: TRBV9
CDR3aa: CASSDPGTGSEQFF
CDR3nt: TGTGCCAGCAGCGATCCCGGGACAGGTTCTGAGCAGTTCTTC

d_gene: .
abundance: once
j_gene: TRBJ2-1
v_gene: TRBV12-2
CDR3aa: CASRPGRLAGGPGEQFF
CDR3nt: TGTGCAAGTCGCCCAGGGAGACTAGCGGGAGGGCCCGGTGAGCAGTTCTTC

d_gene: .
abundance: .
j_gene: TRBJ1-3
v_gene: TRBV11-2
CDR3aa: CASIIGNTIYF
CDR3nt: TGTGCCAGCATTATAGGAAACACCATATATTTT

d_gene: .
abundance: .
j_gene: TRBJ2-7
v_gene: TRBV2
CDR3aa: CASSDNWSYEQYF
CDR3nt: TGTGCCAGCAGTGATAATTGGTCCTACGAGCAGTACTTC

d_gene: .
abundance: .
j_gene: TRBJ1-4
v_gene: TRBV5-1
CDR3aa: CASSLESPTNEKLFF
CDR3nt: TGCGCCAGCAGCTTGGAATCTCCAACTAATGAAAAACTGTTTTTT

d_gene: .
abundance: .
j_gene: TRBJ1-1
v_gene: TRBV15
CDR3aa: CATSRGPTLNTEAFF
CDR3nt: TGTGCCACCAGCAGAGGACCTACTTTGAACACTGAAGCTTTCTTT

d_gene: TRBD2
abundance: .
j_gene: TRBJ2-3
v_gene: TRBV28
CDR3aa: CASYPGGEETDTQYF
CDR3nt: TGTGCCAGCTACCCGGGGGGGGAGGAGACAGATACGCAGTATTTT

d_gene: TRBD1
abundance: .
j_gene: TRBJ2-1
v_gene: TRBV7-9
CDR3aa: CASSPPDRVGYNEQFF
CDR3nt: TGTGCCAGCAGCCCTCCAGACAGGGTCGGGTACAATGAGCAGTTCTTC

d_gene: .
abundance: .
j_gene: TRBJ1-1
v_gene: TRBV19
CDR3aa: CASGGMNTEAFF
CDR3nt: TGTGCCAGTGGAGGAATGAACACTGAAGCTTTCTTT

d_gene: .
abundance: .
j_gene: TRBJ2-5
v_gene: TRBV2
CDR3aa: CASTYSNQETQYF
CDR3nt: TGTGCCAGCACTTACAGTAACCAAGAGACCCAGTACTTC

d_gene: TRBD1
abundance: .
j_gene: TRBJ1-2
v_gene: TRBV7-2
CDR3aa: CASSLAPGTGVYGYTF
CDR3nt: TGTGCCAGCAGCTTAGCGCCCGGGACAGGGGTTTATGGCTACACCTTC

d_gene: TRBD1
abundance: .
j_gene: TRBJ2-5
v_gene: TRBV7-9
CDR3aa: CASSLAGQGQETQYF
CDR3nt: TGTGCCAGCAGCTTAGCGGGACAGGGACAAGAGACCCAGTACTTC

d_gene: .
abundance: .
j_gene: TRBJ2-1
v_gene: TRBV6-5
CDR3aa: CASSYSGGYNEQFF
CDR3nt: TGTGCCAGCAGTTACTCCGGGGGATACAATGAGCAGTTCTTC

d_gene: TRBD2
abundance: .
j_gene: TRBJ2-7
v_gene: TRBV13
CDR3aa: CASSTGLAGVGEQYF
CDR3nt: TGTGCCAGCAGCACCGGACTAGCGGGAGTTGGCGAGCAGTACTTC

d_gene: .
abundance: .
j_gene: TRBJ2-6
v_gene: TRBV29-1
CDR3aa: CSVVISPTGGPLSGANVLTF
CDR3nt: TGCAGCGTTGTGATATCCCCTACTGGGGGGCCCCTCTCTGGGGCCAACGTCCTGACTTTC

d_gene: .
abundance: .
j_gene: TRBJ1-1
v_gene: TRBV30
CDR3aa: CAWNIGVGTEAFF
CDR3nt: TGTGCCTGGAACATAGGGGTGGGCACTGAAGCTTTCTTT

d_gene: .
abundance: .
j_gene: TRBJ2-1
v_gene: TRBV6-5
CDR3aa: CASSYSTDNEQFF
CDR3nt: TGTGCCAGCAGTTACTCCACGGACAATGAGCAGTTCTTC

d_gene: TRBD2
abundance: .
j_gene: TRBJ2-7
v_gene: TRBV27
CDR3aa: CASSLIAGAGEQYF
CDR3nt: TGTGCCAGCAGTTTAATAGCGGGAGCGGGCGAGCAGTACTTC

d_gene: TRBD1
abundance: .
j_gene: TRBJ2-3
v_gene: TRBV18
CDR3aa: CASSPERGQYITDTQYF
CDR3nt: TGTGCCAGCTCACCAGAACGGGGACAGTACATCACAGATACGCAGTATTTT

d_gene: .
abundance: .
j_gene: TRBJ2-7
v_gene: TRBV6-1
CDR3aa: CASSARTTYEQYF
CDR3nt: TGTGCCAGCAGTGCCCGGACAACTTACGAGCAGTACTTC